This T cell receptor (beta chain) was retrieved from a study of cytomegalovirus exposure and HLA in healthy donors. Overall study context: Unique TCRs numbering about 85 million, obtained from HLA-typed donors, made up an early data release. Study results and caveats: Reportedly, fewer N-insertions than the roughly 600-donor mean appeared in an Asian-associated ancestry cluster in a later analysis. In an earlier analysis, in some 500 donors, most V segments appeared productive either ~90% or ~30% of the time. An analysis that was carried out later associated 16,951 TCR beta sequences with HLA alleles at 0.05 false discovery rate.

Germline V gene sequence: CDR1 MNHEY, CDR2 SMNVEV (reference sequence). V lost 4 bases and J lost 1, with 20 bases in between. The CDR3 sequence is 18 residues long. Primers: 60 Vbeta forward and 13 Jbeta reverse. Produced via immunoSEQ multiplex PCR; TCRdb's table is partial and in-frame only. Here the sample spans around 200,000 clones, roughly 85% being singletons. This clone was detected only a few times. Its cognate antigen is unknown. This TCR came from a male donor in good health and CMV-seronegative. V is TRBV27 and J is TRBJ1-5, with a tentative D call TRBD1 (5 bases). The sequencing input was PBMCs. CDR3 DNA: TGTGCCAGCAGTTCGCGTATGCAGGGAACGCGGAGCAATCAGCCCCAGCATTTT. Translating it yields CASSSRMQGTRSNQPQHF.